This T cell receptor (beta chain) stems from a study of blood T cell repertoires in COVID-19. As for the study in general: From the United States, Italy and Spain came samples of acute and convalescent COVID-19. PBMCs, B-cell-depleted T cells, or T cells provided the cDNA or gDNA that made up the material.

Details on this clone: A single base separates this from a much larger clone, so it may be a read error. The same CDR3 is also encoded by other DNA sequences in this sample.

The germline V and J ends were trimmed by 4 bases and 1 base, with 7 bases remaining between them. This CDR3 has 12 amino acids. Germline V gene data show CDR1 as SQVTM and CDR2 as ANQGSEA. Here immunoSEQ multiplex PCR was the method, and the copy in TCRdb shows in-frame clones only, minus some. This sample yields some 150,000 clones, of which around 87% are seen a single time; 15% belongs to the top ten. Sequencing used peripheral blood. The rearrangement uses TRBV29-1 and TRBJ1-1; D unresolved. The receptor's source is a middle-aged woman with acute or convalescent COVID-19. The CDR3 DNA sequence: TGCAGCGTTGTCCGCGGGAACACTGAAGCTTTCTTT. This translates into CSVVRGNTEAFF.